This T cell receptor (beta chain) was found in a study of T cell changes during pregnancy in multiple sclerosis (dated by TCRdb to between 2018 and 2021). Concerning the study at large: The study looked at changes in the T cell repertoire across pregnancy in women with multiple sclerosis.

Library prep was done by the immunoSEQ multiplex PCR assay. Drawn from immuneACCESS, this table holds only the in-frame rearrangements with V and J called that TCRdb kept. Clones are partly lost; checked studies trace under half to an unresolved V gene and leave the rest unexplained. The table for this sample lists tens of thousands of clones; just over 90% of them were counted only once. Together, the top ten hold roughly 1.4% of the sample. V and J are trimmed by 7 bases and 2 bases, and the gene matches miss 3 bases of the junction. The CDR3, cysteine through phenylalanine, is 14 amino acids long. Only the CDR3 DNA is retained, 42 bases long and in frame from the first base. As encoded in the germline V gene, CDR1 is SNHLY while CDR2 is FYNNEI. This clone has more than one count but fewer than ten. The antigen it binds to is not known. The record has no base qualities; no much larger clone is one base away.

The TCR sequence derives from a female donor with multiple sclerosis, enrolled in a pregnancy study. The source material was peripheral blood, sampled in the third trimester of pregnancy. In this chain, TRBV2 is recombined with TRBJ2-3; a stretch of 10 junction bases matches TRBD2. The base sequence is TGTGCCAGCACGCTAGCGGGGGTCACAGATACGCAGTATTTT. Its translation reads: CASTLAGVTDTQYF.